Described below is a single T cell receptor (beta chain) sequence and its context. These data belong to a study of T cell changes during pregnancy in multiple sclerosis. The method was immunoSEQ multiplex PCR; TCRdb's version includes in-frame clones alone and lacks a portion of them. Among 35,000 to 55,000 clones listed, about 93% were seen once. This CDR3 comprises 14 residues. V lost 3 bases and J lost 1, with 6 bases in between. The germline gives CDR1 MNHEY, CDR2 SMNVEV (reference sequence). V usage is TRBV27 and J usage is TRBJ2-2, with a tentative D call TRBD2 (5 bases). This sequence was found in a female donor with multiple sclerosis, enrolled in a pregnancy study. The sequenced sample was CD8+ T cells from peripheral blood mononuclear cells, obtained after pregnancy. CDR3 nucleotides: TGTGCCAGCAGTTTCGGGATGAACACCGGGGAGCTGTTTTTT. Amino acid sequence: CASSFGMNTGELFF.